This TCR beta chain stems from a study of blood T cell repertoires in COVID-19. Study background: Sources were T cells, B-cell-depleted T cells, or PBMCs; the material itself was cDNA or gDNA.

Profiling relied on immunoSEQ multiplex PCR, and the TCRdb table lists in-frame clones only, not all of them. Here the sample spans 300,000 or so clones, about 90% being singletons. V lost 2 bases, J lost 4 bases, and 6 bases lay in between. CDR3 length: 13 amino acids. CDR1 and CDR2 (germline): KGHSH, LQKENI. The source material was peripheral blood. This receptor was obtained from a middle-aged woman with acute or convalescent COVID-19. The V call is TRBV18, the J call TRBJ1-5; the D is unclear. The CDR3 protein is CASSPNLNQPQHF. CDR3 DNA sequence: TGTGCCAGCTCACCAAATCTTAATCAGCCCCAGCATTTT.